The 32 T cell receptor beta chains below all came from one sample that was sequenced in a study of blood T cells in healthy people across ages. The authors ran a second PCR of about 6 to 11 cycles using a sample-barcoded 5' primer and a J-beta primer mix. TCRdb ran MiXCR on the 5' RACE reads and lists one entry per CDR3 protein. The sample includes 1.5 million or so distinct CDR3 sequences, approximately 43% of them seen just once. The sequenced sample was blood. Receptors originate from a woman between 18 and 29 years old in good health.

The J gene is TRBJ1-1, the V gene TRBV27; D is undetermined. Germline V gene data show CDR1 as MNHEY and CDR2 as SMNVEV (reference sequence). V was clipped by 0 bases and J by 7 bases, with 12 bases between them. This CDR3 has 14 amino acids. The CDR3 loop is CASSLSWAAVEAFF. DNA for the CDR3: TGTGCCAGCAGTTTATCGTGGGCCGCTGTTGAAGCTTTCTTT.

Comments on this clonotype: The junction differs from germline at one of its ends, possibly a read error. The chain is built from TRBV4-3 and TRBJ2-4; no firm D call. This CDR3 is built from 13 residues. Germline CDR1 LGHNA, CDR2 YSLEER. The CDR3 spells CASSQDLYGMGSF. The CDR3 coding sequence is TGCGCCAGCAGCCAAGATCTTTACGGAATGGGGTCCTTC.

CDR3 DNA sequence: TGTGCCAGCGGCTCAAGGGACGGATTCTACGAGCAGTACTTC. It specifies CASGSRDGFYEQYF. V and J are TRBV28 and TRBJ2-7; TRBD1 or TRBD2 may be the D gene (5 bases each). The CDR3 is made up of 14 amino acids. CDR1 and CDR2 (germline): MDHEN, SYDVKM. Trimming shortened V by 8 bases and J by 3 bases, and 17 bases separated the two germline ends.

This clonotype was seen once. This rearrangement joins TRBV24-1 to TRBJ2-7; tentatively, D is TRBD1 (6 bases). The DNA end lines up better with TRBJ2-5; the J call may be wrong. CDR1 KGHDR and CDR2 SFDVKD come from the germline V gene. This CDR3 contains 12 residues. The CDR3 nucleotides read TGTGCCACTGAGGACAGAGAAGAGACCCAGTACTTC. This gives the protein CATEDREETQYF.

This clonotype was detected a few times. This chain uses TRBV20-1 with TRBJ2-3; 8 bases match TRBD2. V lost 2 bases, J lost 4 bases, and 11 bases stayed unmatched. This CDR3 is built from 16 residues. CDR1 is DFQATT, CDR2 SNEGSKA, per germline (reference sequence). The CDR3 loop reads CSARLISGGLADTQYF. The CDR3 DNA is TGCAGTGCTAGACTCATCTCGGGGGGGCTGGCAGATACGCAGTATTTT.

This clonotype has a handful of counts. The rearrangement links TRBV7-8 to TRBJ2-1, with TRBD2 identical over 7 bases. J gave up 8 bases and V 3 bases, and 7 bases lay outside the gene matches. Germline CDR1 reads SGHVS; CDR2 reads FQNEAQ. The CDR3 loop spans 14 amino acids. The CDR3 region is CASSFLETSYEQFF. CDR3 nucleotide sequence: TGTGCCAGCAGCTTTCTCGAGACTAGCTATGAGCAGTTCTTC.

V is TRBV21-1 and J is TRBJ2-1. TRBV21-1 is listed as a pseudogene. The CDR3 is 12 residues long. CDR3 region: CASSPLPYEQFF. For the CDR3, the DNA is TGTGCCAGCAGCCCTTTACCCTATGAGCAGTTCTTC.

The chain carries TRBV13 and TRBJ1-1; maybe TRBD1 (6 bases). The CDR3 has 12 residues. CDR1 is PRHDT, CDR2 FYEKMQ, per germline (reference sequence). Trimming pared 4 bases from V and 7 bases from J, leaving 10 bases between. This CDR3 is CASSYGTCEAFF. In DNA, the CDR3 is TGTGCCAGCAGCTACGGGACATGTGAAGCTTTCTTT.

CDR3 coding DNA: TGCAGTGCTAGAGGTCCACAAGGCTACAATGAGCAGTACTTC. This translates into CSARGPQGYNEQYF. The chain couples TRBV20-1 to TRBJ2-7, with unresolved D. The CDR3 has 14 amino acids. Germline CDR1 and CDR2: DFQATT and SNEGSKA (reference sequence). The ends were cut back, 1 base at V and 7 bases at J, with 17 bases in the middle.

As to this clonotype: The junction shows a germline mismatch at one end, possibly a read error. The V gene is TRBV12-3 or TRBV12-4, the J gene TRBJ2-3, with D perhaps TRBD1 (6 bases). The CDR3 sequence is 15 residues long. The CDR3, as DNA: TGTGCCAGCAGTTTATCCCAGGGGAAAGCAGATGCGCAATATTTT. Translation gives CASSLSQGKADAQYF.

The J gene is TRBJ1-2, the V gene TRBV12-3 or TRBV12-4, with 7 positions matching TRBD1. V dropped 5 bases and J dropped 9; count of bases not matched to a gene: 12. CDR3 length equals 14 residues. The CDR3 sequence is CASSSRDRSRSYTF. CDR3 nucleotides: TGTGCCAGCAGTAGCCGGGACAGAAGTAGGAGCTACACCTTC.

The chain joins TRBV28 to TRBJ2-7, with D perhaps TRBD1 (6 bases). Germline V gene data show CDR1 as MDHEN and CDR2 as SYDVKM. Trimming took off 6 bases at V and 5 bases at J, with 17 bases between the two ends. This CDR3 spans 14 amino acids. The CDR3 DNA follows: TGTGCCAGCAGCCGCCCCCAGGGGCTCAACGAGCAGTACTTC. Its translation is CASSRPQGLNEQYF. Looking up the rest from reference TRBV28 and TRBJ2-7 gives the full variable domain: DVKVTQSSRYLVKRTGEKVFLECVQDMDHENMFWYRQDPGLGLRLIYFSYDVKMKEKGDIPEGYSVSREKKERFSLILESASTNQTSMYLCASSRPQGLNEQYFGPGTRLTVT.

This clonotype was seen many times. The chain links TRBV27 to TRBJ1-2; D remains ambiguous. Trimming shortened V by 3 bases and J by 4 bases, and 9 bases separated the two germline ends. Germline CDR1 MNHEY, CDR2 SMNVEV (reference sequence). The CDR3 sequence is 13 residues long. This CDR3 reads CASSFVGSYGYTF. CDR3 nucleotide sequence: TGTGCCAGCAGTTTTGTAGGGAGCTATGGCTACACCTTC.

The CDR3 DNA follows: TGTGCCAGCAGCCCCTTAGCGGGAGAGGTAGGAGAGACCCAGTACTTC. It specifies CASSPLAGEVGETQYF. This chain uses TRBV7-9 with TRBJ2-5; 9 nucleotides line up with TRBD2. V dropped 5 bases and J dropped 4; count of bases not matched to a gene: 11. CDR3 length: 16 amino acids. Germline V lookup: CDR1 SEHNR, CDR2 FQNEAQ (reference sequence).

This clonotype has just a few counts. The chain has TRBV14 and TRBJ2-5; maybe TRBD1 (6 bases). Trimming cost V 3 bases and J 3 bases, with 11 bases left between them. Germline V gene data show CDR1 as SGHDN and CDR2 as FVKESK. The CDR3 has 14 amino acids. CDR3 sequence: CASSQPGQEETQYF. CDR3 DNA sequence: TGTGCCAGCAGCCAGCCGGGACAAGAAGAGACCCAGTACTTC.

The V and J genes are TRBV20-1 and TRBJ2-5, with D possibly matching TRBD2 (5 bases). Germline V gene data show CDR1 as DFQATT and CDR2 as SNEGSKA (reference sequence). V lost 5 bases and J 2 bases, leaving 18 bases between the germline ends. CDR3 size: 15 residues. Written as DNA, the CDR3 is TGCAGTGCTCAAAACACGGGAAGGGAACAAGAGACCCAGTACTTC. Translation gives CSAQNTGREQETQYF.

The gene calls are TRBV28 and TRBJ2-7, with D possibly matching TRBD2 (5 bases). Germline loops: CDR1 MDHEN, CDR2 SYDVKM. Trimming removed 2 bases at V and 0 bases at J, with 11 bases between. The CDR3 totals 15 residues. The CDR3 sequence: CASSLPLGSSYEQYF. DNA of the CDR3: TGTGCCAGCAGTTTACCGTTGGGGAGCTCCTACGAGCAGTACTTC.

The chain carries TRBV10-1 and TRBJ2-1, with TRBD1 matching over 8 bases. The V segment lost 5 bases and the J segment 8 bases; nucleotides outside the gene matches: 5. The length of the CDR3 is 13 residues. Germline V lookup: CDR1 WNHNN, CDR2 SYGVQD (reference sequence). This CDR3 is CASSRDRTDEQFF. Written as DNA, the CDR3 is TGCGCCAGCAGTAGGGACAGGACCGATGAGCAGTTCTTC.

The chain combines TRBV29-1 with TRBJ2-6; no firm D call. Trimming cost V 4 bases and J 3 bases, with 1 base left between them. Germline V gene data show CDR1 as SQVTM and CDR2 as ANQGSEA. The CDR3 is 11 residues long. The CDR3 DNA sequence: TGCAGCGTTGTTGGGGCCAACGTCCTGACTTTC. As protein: CSVVGANVLTF.

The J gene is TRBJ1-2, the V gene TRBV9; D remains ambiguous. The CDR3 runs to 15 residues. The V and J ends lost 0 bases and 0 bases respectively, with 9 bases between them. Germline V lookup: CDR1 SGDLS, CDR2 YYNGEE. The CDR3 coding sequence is TGTGCCAGCAGCGTAGGAGCGGGGTCTAACTATGGCTACACCTTC. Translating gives CASSVGAGSNYGYTF.

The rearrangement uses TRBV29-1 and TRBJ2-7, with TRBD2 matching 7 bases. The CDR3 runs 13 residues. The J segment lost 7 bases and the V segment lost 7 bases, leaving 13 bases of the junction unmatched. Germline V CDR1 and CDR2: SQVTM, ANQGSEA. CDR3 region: CSGEAGTYNEQYF. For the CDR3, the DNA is TGCAGCGGCGAAGCGGGGACCTACAATGAGCAGTACTTC.

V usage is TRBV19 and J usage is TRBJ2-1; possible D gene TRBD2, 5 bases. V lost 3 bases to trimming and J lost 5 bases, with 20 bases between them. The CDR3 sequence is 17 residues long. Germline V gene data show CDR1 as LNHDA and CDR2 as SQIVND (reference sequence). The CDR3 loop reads CASSISSQPLVNNEQFF. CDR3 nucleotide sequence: TGTGCCAGTAGTATTAGCTCACAGCCACTAGTGAACAATGAGCAGTTCTTC.

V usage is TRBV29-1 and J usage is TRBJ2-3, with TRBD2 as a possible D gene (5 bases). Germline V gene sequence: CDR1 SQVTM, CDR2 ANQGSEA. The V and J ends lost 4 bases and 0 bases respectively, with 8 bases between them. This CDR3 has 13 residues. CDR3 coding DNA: TGCAGCGTTGCAGCGGTCAGCACAGATACGCAGTATTTT. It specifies CSVAAVSTDTQYF.

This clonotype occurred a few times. CDR3 in amino acids: CSAGSPSSGANVLTF. CDR3 coding DNA: TGCAGTGCTGGAAGTCCGAGCTCTGGGGCCAACGTCCTGACTTTC. The V and J genes are TRBV20-1 and TRBJ2-6; D is unresolved. This CDR3 is built from 15 residues. The germline V and J ends were trimmed by 5 bases and 0 bases, with 11 bases remaining between them. CDR1 DFQATT and CDR2 SNEGSKA come from the germline V gene (reference sequence).

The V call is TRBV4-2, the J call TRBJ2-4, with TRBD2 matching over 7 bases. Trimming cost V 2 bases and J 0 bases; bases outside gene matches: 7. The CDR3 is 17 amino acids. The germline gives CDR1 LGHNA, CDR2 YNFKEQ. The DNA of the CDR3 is TGTGCCAGCAGCCAAAAACTAGCGAAACTAGCCAAAAACATTCAGTACTTC. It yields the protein CASSQKLAKLAKNIQYF.

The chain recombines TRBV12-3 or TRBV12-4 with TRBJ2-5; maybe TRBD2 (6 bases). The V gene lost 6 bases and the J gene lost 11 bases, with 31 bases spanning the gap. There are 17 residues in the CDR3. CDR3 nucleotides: TGTGCCAGCAGCCCTCTGACTAGTTACCGTTACGTAAGTGAGCAGTACTTC. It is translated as CASSPLTSYRYVSEQYF.

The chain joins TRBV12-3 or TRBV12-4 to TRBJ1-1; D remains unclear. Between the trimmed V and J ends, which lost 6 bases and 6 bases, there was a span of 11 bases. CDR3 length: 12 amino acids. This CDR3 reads CASRIPGAEAFF. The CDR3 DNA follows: TGTGCCAGCAGGATCCCCGGGGCTGAAGCTTTCTTT.

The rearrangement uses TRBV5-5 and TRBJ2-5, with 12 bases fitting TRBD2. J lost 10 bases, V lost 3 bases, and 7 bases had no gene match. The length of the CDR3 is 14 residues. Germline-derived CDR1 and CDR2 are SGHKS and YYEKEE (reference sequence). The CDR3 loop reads CASSSSSGGAFQYF. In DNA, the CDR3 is TGTGCCAGCAGCTCATCTAGCGGGGGGGCGTTCCAGTACTTC.

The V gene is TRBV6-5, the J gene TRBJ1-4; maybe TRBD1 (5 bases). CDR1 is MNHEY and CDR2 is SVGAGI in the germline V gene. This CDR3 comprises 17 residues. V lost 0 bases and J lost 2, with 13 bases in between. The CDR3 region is CASSYSAVWGTNEKLFF. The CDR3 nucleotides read TGTGCCAGCAGTTACTCGGCGGTATGGGGGACTAATGAAAAACTGTTTTTT.

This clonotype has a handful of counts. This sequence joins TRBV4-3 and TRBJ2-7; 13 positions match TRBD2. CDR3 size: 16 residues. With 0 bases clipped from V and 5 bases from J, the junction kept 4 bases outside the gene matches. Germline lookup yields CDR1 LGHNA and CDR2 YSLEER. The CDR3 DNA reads TGCGCCAGCAGCCAAGATCGGACTAGCGGGAGCCACGAGCAGTACTTC. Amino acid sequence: CASSQDRTSGSHEQYF.

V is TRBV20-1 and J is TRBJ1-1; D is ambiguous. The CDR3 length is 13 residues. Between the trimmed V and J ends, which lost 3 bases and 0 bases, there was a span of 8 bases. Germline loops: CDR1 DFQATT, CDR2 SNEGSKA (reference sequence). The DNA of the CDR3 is TGCAGTGCTAGTGGGGTGTTGAACACTGAAGCTTTCTTT. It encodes CSASGVLNTEAFF.

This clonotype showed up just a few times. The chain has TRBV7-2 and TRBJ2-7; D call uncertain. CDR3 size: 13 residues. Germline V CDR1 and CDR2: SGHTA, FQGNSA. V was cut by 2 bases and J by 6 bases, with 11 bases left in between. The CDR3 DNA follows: TGTGCCAGCAGCTTACCTAGTAAGGCCGAGCAGTACTTC. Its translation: CASSLPSKAEQYF. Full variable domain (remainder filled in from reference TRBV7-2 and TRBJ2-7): GAGVSQSPSNKVTEKGKDVELRCDPISGHTALYWYRQSLGQGLEFLIYFQGNSAPDKSGLPSDRFSAERTGGSVSTLTIQRTQQEDSAVYLCASSLPSKAEQYFGPGTRLTVT.